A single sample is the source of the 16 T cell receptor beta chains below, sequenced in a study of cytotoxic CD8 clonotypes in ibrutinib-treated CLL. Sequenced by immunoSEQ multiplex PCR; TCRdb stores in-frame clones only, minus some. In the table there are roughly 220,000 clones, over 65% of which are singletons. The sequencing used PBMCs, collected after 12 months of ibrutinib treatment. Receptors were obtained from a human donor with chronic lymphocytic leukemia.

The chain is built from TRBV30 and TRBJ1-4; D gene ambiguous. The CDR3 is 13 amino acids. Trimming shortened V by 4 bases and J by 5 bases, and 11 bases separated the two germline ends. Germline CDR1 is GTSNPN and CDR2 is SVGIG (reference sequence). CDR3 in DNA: TGTGCCTGGAACAGAAGCAAGAATGAAAAACTGTTTTTT. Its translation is CAWNRSKNEKLFF.

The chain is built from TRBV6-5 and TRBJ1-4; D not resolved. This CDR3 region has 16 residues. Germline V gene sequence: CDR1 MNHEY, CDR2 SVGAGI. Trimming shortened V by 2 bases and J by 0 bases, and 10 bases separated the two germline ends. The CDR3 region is CASSYTYSATNEKLFF. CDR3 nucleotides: TGTGCCAGCAGTTACACCTACAGTGCAACTAATGAAAAACTGTTTTTT.

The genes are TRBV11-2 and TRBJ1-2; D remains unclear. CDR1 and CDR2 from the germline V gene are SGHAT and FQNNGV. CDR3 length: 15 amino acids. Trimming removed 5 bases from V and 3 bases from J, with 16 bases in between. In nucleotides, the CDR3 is TGTGCCAGCAGCCTCGGACCGCTGAGGGACTATGGCTACACCTTC. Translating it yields CASSLGPLRDYGYTF.

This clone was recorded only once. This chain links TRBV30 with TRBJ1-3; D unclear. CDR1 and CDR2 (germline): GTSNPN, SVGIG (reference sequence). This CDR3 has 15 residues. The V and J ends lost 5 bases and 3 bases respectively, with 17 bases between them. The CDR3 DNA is TGTGCCTGGGGAGTGGGGAGTGGGATTGGAAACACCATATATTTT. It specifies CAWGVGSGIGNTIYF.

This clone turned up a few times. Written as DNA, the CDR3 is TGTGCCAGCAGTCTATCCGGGACAGCGAACACCGGGGAGCTGTTTTTT. Protein sequence: CASSLSGTANTGELFF. The chain has TRBV25-1 and TRBJ2-2; 7 bases align to TRBD1. The CDR3 consists of 16 residues. Looked up from germline, CDR1 is MGHDK and CDR2 is SYGVNS. J lost 0 bases, V lost 5 bases, and 6 bases had no gene match.

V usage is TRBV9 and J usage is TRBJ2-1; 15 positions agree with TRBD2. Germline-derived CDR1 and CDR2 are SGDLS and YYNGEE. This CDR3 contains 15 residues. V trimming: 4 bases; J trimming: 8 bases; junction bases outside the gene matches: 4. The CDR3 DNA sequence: TGTGCCAGCAGCCTTAGGACTAGCGGGAGGGATGAGCAGTTCTTC. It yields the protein CASSLRTSGRDEQFF. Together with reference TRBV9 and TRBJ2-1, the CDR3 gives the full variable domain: DSGVTQTPKHLITATGQRVTLRCSPRSGDLSVYWYQQSLDQGLQFLIQYYNGEERAKGNILERFSAQQFPDLHSELNLSSLELGDSALYFCASSLRTSGRDEQFFGPGTRLTVL.

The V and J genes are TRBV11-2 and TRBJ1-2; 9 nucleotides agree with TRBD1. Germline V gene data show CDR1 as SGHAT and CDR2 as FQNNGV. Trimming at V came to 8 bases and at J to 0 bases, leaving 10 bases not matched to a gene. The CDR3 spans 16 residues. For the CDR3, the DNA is TGTGCCAGCGGAAACCGGGACAGGGTCGCTAACTATGGCTACACCTTC. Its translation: CASGNRDRVANYGYTF.

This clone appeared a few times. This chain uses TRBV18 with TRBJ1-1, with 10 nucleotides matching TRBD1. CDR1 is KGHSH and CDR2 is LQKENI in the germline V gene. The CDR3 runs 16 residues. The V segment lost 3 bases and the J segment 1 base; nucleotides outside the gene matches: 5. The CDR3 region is CASSPLGQGTNTEAFF. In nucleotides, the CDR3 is TGTGCCAGCTCACCCCTGGGACAGGGGACGAACACTGAAGCTTTCTTT.

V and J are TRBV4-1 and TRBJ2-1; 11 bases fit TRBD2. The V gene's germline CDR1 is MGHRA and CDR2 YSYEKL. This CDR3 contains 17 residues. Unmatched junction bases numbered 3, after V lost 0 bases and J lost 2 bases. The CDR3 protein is CASSQDVAGGPYNEQFF. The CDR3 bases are TGCGCCAGCAGCCAAGACGTAGCGGGGGGGCCCTACAATGAGCAGTTCTTC.

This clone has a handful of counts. In nucleotides, the CDR3 is TGTGCCAGCAGGATTACAGGGAATAATTCACCCCTCCACTTT. As protein: CASRITGNNSPLHF. V gene TRBV27 combines with J gene TRBJ1-6; TRBD1 is a possible D gene (6 bases). V shed 6 bases and J shed 5 bases, with 11 bases lying between them. Per germline, CDR1 MNHEY and CDR2 SMNVEV (reference sequence). The CDR3 runs 14 residues.

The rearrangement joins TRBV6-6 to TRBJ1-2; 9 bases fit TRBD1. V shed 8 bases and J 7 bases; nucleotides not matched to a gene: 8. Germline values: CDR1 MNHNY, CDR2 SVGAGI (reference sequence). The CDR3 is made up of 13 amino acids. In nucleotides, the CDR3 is TGTGCCAGCTCTTCGGGGACAGGGATTGGCTACACCTTC. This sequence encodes CASSSGTGIGYTF.

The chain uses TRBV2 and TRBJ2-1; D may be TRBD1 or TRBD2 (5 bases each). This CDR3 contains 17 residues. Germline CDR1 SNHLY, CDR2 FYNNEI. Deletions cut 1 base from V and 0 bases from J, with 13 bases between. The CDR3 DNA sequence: TGTGCCAGCAGTGAAGAAGAGGGGCGAGGCTCCTACAATGAGCAGTTCTTC. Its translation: CASSEEEGRGSYNEQFF.

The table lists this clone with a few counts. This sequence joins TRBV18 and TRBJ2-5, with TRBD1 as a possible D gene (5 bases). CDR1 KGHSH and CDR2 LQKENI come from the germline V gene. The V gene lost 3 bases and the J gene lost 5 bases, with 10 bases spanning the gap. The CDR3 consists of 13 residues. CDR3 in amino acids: CASSPQGWETQYF. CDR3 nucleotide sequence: TGTGCCAGCTCACCCCAGGGATGGGAGACCCAGTACTTC.

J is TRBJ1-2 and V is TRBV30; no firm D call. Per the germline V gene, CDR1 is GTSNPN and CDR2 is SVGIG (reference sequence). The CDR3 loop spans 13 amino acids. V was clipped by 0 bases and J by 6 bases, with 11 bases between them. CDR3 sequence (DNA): TGTGCCTGGAGTGTATTTTCGGGGAATGGCTACACCTTC. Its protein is CAWSVFSGNGYTF.

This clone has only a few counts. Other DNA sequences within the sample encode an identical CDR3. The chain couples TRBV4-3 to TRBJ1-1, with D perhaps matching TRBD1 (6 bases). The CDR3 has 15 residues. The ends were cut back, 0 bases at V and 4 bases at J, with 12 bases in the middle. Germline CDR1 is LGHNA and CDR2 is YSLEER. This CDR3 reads CASSQDVKGGTEAFF. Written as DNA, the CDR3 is TGCGCCAGCAGCCAAGATGTGAAAGGGGGCACTGAAGCTTTCTTT.

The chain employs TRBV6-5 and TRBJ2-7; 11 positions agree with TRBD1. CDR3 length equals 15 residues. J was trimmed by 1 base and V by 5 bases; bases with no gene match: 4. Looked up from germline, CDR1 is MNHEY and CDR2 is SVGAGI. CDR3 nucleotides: TGTGCCAGCAGTCCCGGGACAGGGGGATCCTACGAGCAGTACTTC. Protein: CASSPGTGGSYEQYF.